Following are 15 T cell receptor beta chains from one sample sequenced in a study of technical replicates of blood from a few donors. Here immunoSEQ multiplex PCR was the method, and the copy in TCRdb shows in-frame clones only, minus some. The table includes about 86,000 clones, approximately 96% detected once. Sequences were obtained from T cells isolated from PBMCs. All receptors derive from a human donor in good health.

This chain connects TRBV10-2 to TRBJ2-1, with TRBD1 matching over 9 bases. Trimming removed 6 bases from V and 3 bases from J; junction bases left unmatched: 6. CDR1 WSHSY and CDR2 SAAADI come from the germline V gene. The CDR3 totals 15 residues. CDR3 nucleotides: TGCGCCAGCAGGGACAGGGGAGAGGGCTACAATGAGCAGTTCTTC. The encoded protein is CASRDRGEGYNEQFF.

The chain recombines TRBV13 with TRBJ1-4; D possibly corresponds to TRBD1 (6 bases). The CDR3 is 15 amino acids. V was pared by 4 bases and J by 8 bases, with 17 bases between. Germline V gene data show CDR1 as PRHDT and CDR2 as FYEKMQ (reference sequence). CDR3 nucleotide sequence: TGTGCCAGCAGCTCCCTCCGGGACACGTCGGAAAAACTGTTTTTT. Amino acid sequence: CASSSLRDTSEKLFF.

The V gene is TRBV5-4, the J gene TRBJ2-7; 8 positions match TRBD1. The junction had 5 bases not matched to a gene; V was cut back by 0 bases and J by 6 bases. The germline V gene encodes CDR1 SGHNT and CDR2 YYREEE (reference sequence). This CDR3 comprises 14 residues. CDR3 nucleotide sequence: TGTGCCAGCAGCTTGGTTGACAGGGGAGGCGAGCAGTACTTC. Residues: CASSLVDRGGEQYF.

The rearrangement uses TRBV5-1 and TRBJ2-5; 8 bases align to TRBD2. Germline V gene data show CDR1 as SGHRS and CDR2 as YFSETQ. J gave up 4 bases and V 4 bases, and 6 bases lay outside the gene matches. This CDR3 comprises 14 residues. The CDR3 sequence is CASSPTRGGETQYF. The DNA for the CDR3 is TGCGCCAGCAGCCCGACTCGGGGGGGAGAGACCCAGTACTTC.

This sequence joins TRBV6-6 and TRBJ1-1; 10 bases are a match to TRBD1. The V segment lost 7 bases and the J segment 7 bases; nucleotides outside the gene matches: 9. The germline V gene encodes CDR1 MNHNY and CDR2 SVGAGI (reference sequence). This CDR3 comprises 14 residues. The CDR3 sequence: CASTQDRGQNEAFF. The CDR3 DNA sequence: TGTGCCAGCACCCAAGACAGGGGGCAAAATGAAGCTTTCTTT.

J is TRBJ1-2 and V is TRBV9; perhaps TRBD1 as D (5 bases). This CDR3 is built from 18 residues. The germline V gene has CDR1 SGDLS and CDR2 YYNGEE. V lost 3 bases and J lost 2, with 23 bases in between. This CDR3 reads CASSASGGEGVPNYGYTF. Written as DNA, the CDR3 is TGTGCCAGCAGCGCATCAGGAGGGGAGGGAGTTCCCAACTATGGCTACACCTTC.

V and J are TRBV7-9 and TRBJ2-1, with a tentative D call TRBD2 (5 bases). Germline CDR1 and CDR2: SEHNR and FQNEAQ (reference sequence). The germline V and J ends were trimmed by 1 base and 8 bases, with 6 bases remaining between them. The CDR3 spans 12 residues. CDR3 DNA: TGTGCCAGCAGCTTAGGAGGGTATGAGCAGTTCTTC. It is translated as CASSLGGYEQFF.

The V call is TRBV27, the J call TRBJ2-3; 7 bases fit TRBD1. From germline, CDR1 is MNHEY and CDR2 SMNVEV (reference sequence). The CDR3 covers 15 residues. The V gene end was trimmed by 3 bases and the J gene end by 0 bases; junction bases not matched to a gene: 3. This CDR3 is CASSFLGQSTDTQYF. CDR3 in DNA: TGTGCCAGCAGTTTTTTGGGACAGAGCACAGATACGCAGTATTTT.

V usage is TRBV29-1 and J usage is TRBJ2-3; TRBD1 matches 9 bases. CDR3 length equals 15 residues. Germline V gene sequence: CDR1 SQVTM, CDR2 ANQGSEA. V lost 2 bases and J lost 4; bases outside the gene matches: 7. CDR3: CSVESRTGGSDTQYF. The DNA for the CDR3 is TGCAGCGTTGAATCCCGTACAGGGGGCTCAGATACGCAGTATTTT.

This clone appeared once. This sequence joins TRBV6-5 and TRBJ2-5, with D possibly matching TRBD1 (5 bases). Per germline, CDR1 MNHEY and CDR2 SVGAGI. The germline V and J ends were trimmed by 3 bases and 1 base, with 15 bases remaining between them. The CDR3 runs 16 residues. CDR3 DNA sequence: TGTGCCAGCAGTTATGCGGCAGGGTCATTCCAAGAGACCCAGTACTTC. Translating it yields CASSYAAGSFQETQYF.

DNA of the CDR3: TGTGCCAGCTCCCAGTCGGGGGGCGCCTACGAGCAGTACTTC. This gives the protein CASSQSGGAYEQYF. V and J are TRBV18 and TRBJ2-7, with D perhaps matching TRBD2 (7 bases). The CDR3 consists of 14 residues. The V end was cut by 6 bases, the J end by 2 bases, with 14 bases between. Germline CDR1 KGHSH, CDR2 LQKENI.

The rearrangement joins TRBV6-5 to TRBJ2-2; maybe TRBD2 (6 bases). The CDR3 is made up of 15 amino acids. V was shortened by 6 bases and J by 4 bases, with 15 bases between the two germline ends. From germline, CDR1 is MNHEY and CDR2 SVGAGI. The CDR3 DNA follows: TGTGCCAGCAGAGCAGGGAGGCTGGGCACCGGGGAGCTGTTTTTT. Encoded protein: CASRAGRLGTGELFF.

This clone was seen only once. The J gene is TRBJ2-2, the V gene TRBV7-2; the D is unclear. Trimming removed 0 bases at V and 7 bases at J, with 3 bases between. CDR3 size: 12 residues. Germline CDR1 is SGHTA and CDR2 is FQGNSA. The CDR3: CASSLARGELFF. DNA for the CDR3: TGTGCCAGCAGCTTAGCCCGCGGGGAGCTGTTTTTT.

The chain recombines TRBV2 with TRBJ2-2; the D gene is possibly TRBD2 (5 bases). This CDR3 has 14 residues. Trimming took off 7 bases at V and 0 bases at J, with 9 bases between the two ends. CDR1 and CDR2 (germline): SNHLY, FYNNEI. The DNA for the CDR3 is TGTGCCAGCAACATCGGGACGAACACCGGGGAGCTGTTTTTT. Amino acids: CASNIGTNTGELFF.

The chain joins TRBV25-1 to TRBJ2-2; 10 bases are shared with TRBD2. The CDR3 is 18 amino acids. The ends lost 2 bases at V and 1 base at J; junction bases unmatched: 7. Germline V CDR1 and CDR2: MGHDK, SYGVNS. For the CDR3, the DNA is TGTGCCAGCAGTGAAATCCTACGGACTAGCGGGAACACCGGGGAGCTGTTTTTT. It is translated as CASSEILRTSGNTGELFF.